This TCR beta chain was identified in a study of post-analysis software for immune sequencing data. Study overall: Some patients lacked subtype; others had relapsing-remitting, secondary progressive or progressive-relapsing disease.

With regard to this clonotype: What it binds is unknown.

Included in the TCR beta cDNA libraries were unique molecular identifiers. Starting from roughly 1.1 to 9.2 million T cells, the study yielded 500,000 or so cDNA molecules. MiXCR, run by TCRdb on the PCR reads, gives a single entry per CDR3 protein. The sample yields about 400,000 distinct CDR3 sequences, about a third seen once. Overall study results and limits: Samples prepared in the same batch strongly co-clustered by F measure. People with multiple sclerosis had a significantly lower normalized Chao1 diversity than controls did.

The sequencing input was blood. The origin of this receptor is a girl under 18 with multiple sclerosis.

The CDR3 reads CASSAGLHNSPLHF. The CDR3 nucleotides read TGTGCCAGCAGTGCTGGACTGCATAATTCACCCCTCCACTTT. The J gene is TRBJ1-6, the V gene TRBV12-3 or TRBV12-4; D ambiguous. The CDR3 loop spans 14 amino acids. The V end lost 5 bases, the J end lost 5 bases, and 10 bases lay between the germline ends.